Listed below are T cell receptor beta chains from one sample, sequenced in a study of blood T cell repertoires in COVID-19. Profiled with immunoSEQ multiplex PCR; TCRdb holds only in-frame clones, not every one. The data contain over 100,000 clones, about 72% of them seen just once; the ten biggest clones take up approximately 9.9%. The sample comprised peripheral blood. These receptors all come from a man between 60 and 75 years old with active or convalescent COVID-19. The CDR3 runs from the conserved cysteine through the conserved F or W. Fields, in order: V gene, D gene, clone size, CDR3 protein. The D gene is left open where the match is weak. The listing skips clone size in some rows; elsewhere it reads once, few, many or a size class.

>TRBV6-5|TRBD1|once
CASSYTPRTGTEAFF
>TRBV19|-|-
CASSGRNYGYTF
>TRBV5-6|-|-
CASSLAHSLYGYTF
>TRBV5-1|TRBD1|-
CASSLFGPRTGSYAAQYF
>TRBV27|TRBD2|-
CASSPGTSGSTDTQYF
>TRBV6-1|-|-
CASSDAARNRNQPQHF
>TRBV29-1|TRBD2|once
CSVGRAGALQETQYF
>TRBV11-2|-|-
CASSLSGERKTQYF
>TRBV15|-|-
CATSRDRDGVNTEAFF
>TRBV29-1|TRBD1|-
CSYDRVNTQYF
>TRBV2|-|-
CASSEYLPGNFGANVLTF
>TRBV7-8|-|-
CASRPSLGTPSQNTEAFF
>TRBV19|-|once
CASSIAGRNTEAFF
>TRBV6-2/TRBV6-3|-|few
CASSYNSNRINTEAFF
>TRBV18|TRBD2|many
CASSPRTSGAYEQYF
>TRBV7-9|TRBD2|-
CASSSPLNGRRKNEQFF
>TRBV19|-|-
CASRSPKAGTEAFF
>TRBV4-2|-|-
CASSQDEVSPFF
>TRBV3-1/TRBV3-2|-|once
CASSQELRERSYNEQFF
>TRBV3-1/TRBV3-2|TRBD2|-
CASSQDEGGTDTQYF
>TRBV19|TRBD1|-
CASRRGTGDEKLFF
>TRBV3-1/TRBV3-2|-|-
CASSLHQGIGELFF
>TRBV5-4|TRBD2|-
CASSAMGGDEQYF
>TRBV12-5|TRBD2|-
CASGLVRGGSIVQFF
>TRBV19|-|-
CASSISQGGGYTF
>TRBV19|TRBD1|-
CASRTGMNTEAFF
>TRBV2|TRBD1|few
CASSGTATQYF
>TRBV4-3|-|-
CASSRDPWTGSSYNEQFF
>TRBV30|-|-
CAWSELNAEQFF
>TRBV10-2|TRBD1|many
CASSLDRGQETQYF
>TRBV6-2/TRBV6-3|TRBD2|-
CASSDRSGSSDTQYF
>TRBV9|TRBD2|once
CASSPSGGRGYNEQFF
>TRBV29-1|TRBD1|-
CSAVNRGLTDTQYF
>TRBV7-9|-|-
CASSLVTVGTEAFF
>TRBV2|-|-
CASSPFLGPQHF
>TRBV11-3|TRBD2|-
CASSMVAGAWANEQFF
>TRBV7-9|-|-
CASSFSRGETQYF
>TRBV3-1/TRBV3-2|TRBD1|-
CASSRRQGAGNEQFF
>TRBV28|-|-
CASRWTHSYEQYF
>TRBV15|TRBD2|-
CATSRSGLLGLAGEGEQFF
>TRBV6-2/TRBV6-3|TRBD1|once
CVSSYSSGTGGFFVSAFF
>TRBV6-5|TRBD2|-
CASSSRTSGSRNEQFF
>TRBV11-2|-|-
CASSLDQGPYNEQFF
>TRBV11-2|TRBD2|once
CASSLGSSGTGEQFF
>TRBV19|-|-
CASSISGNQPQHF
>TRBV5-1|-|-
CASSLRVTYEQYF
>TRBV10-1|-|-
CASTDSMNTEAFF
>TRBV2|TRBD1|-
CASSPDRVVTGELFF
>TRBV6-6|-|-
CASSPGKWNSPLHF
>TRBV6-5|-|-
CASAEGRTGELFF
>TRBV25-1|TRBD1|-
CASSLGTGGRNEQFF
>TRBV5-4|TRBD1|many
CASSPPGQPYNEQFF
>TRBV3-1/TRBV3-2|-|-
CASSAGTPNEKLFF
>TRBV5-1|TRBD2|-
CASSLLAGVGGELFF